Shown below are 19 T cell receptor beta chains from a single sample sequenced in a study of T cells in Graves' hyperthyroidism and ophthalmopathy. TCR beta CDR3 sequences were amplified from RNA transcripts. RT-PCR in the first round (using the HTBI primer set) targeted the TCR CDR3. TCRdb re-analysed the multiplex PCR reads in MiXCR, keeping a single row per CDR3 protein. The sample includes hundreds of thousands of distinct CDR3 sequences, about 24% of them seen just once. Material for sequencing was blood. The receptors were sampled from a woman aged 25 to 39 with Graves' ophthalmopathy.

The chain carries TRBV12-3 or TRBV12-4 and TRBJ2-5; perhaps TRBD2 as D (6 bases). V lost 4 bases and J lost 4, with 13 bases in between. CDR3 length equals 14 residues. The chain's CDR3 is CASSYQHGGETQYF. Here the CDR3 DNA reads TGTGCCAGCAGTTACCAACACGGGGGAGAGACCCAGTACTTC.

The chain is built from TRBV11-1 and TRBJ2-7; no firm D call. Per germline, CDR1 SGHAT and CDR2 FQDESV (reference sequence). Trimming took off 7 bases at V and 4 bases at J, with 26 bases between the two ends. The length of the CDR3 is 17 residues. The CDR3 nucleotides read TGTGCCAGCATCCCAACAGCGATCCTCTGCGATCTATACGAGCAGTACTTC. This translates into CASIPTAILCDLYEQYF.

Notes on this clonotype: Since a much larger clone is just one base distant, this may be a read error. This chain links TRBV4-3 with TRBJ1-2; unclear D gene. This CDR3 has 16 amino acids. The V end was cut by 0 bases, the J end by 8 bases, with 19 bases between. Germline loops: CDR1 LGHNA, CDR2 YSLEER. CDR3 DNA sequence: TGCGCCAGCAGCCAAGAGCGGGAATCGCCCTTCATGGGCTACACCTTC. This gives the protein CASSQERESPFMGYTF.

At least ten counts were recorded for this clonotype. The V call is TRBV27, the J call TRBJ2-7, with 10 nucleotides matching TRBD1. V lost 6 bases to trimming and J lost 3 bases; unmatched junction nucleotides: 2. The CDR3 runs to 13 residues. The germline CDR1 and CDR2 sequences are MNHEY and SMNVEV (reference sequence). CDR3 DNA sequence: TGTGCCAGCAGGTGGACAGGGGGCTACGAGCAGTACTTC. Protein product: CASRWTGGYEQYF.

This clonotype was seen only a few times. CDR3 DNA: TGTGCCAGCAGCCTTGCTGAAGGTAGACAGGGGGTAACTGGAAACACCATATATTTT. As protein: CASSLAEGRQGVTGNTIYF. The chain carries TRBV5-6 and TRBJ1-3, with 9 bases lining up with TRBD1. The V segment lost 4 bases and the J segment 2 bases; nucleotides outside the gene matches: 16. The length of the CDR3 is 19 residues. Germline V CDR1 and CDR2: SGHDT, YYEEEE.

Only a few counts were recorded for this clonotype. The CDR3 loop is CASSPPGLPETQYF. In nucleotides, the CDR3 is TGTGCCAGCTCACCCCCGGGACTACCGGAGACCCAGTACTTC. This chain joins TRBV18 and TRBJ2-5, with TRBD2 matching 7 bases. Germline CDR1 and CDR2: KGHSH and LQKENI. J was trimmed by 5 bases and V by 3 bases; bases with no gene match: 6. This CDR3 has 14 amino acids.

This clonotype was detected ten times or more. The J gene is TRBJ1-1, the V gene TRBV6-2 or TRBV6-3; 7 bases fit TRBD1. This CDR3 comprises 16 residues. The trim removed 5 bases at V and 6 bases at J, leaving 15 bases unmatched. Germline CDR1 is MNHEY and CDR2 is SVGEGT. DNA of the CDR3: TGTGCCAGCAGTCGCCCCCGGGACAGCCCTAGCCCTGAAGCTTTCTTT. As protein: CASSRPRDSPSPEAFF.

The J gene is TRBJ2-5, the V gene TRBV12-3 or TRBV12-4, with D uncertain. V lost 5 bases, J lost 1 base, and 11 bases lay in between. The CDR3 consists of 14 residues. This chain's CDR3 is CASSRTTPQETQYF. CDR3 nucleotide sequence: TGTGCCAGCAGTCGAACCACACCCCAAGAGACCCAGTACTTC.

This sequence joins TRBV20-1 and TRBJ2-7; D tentatively reads TRBD1 or TRBD2 (5 bases each). Trimming cost V 0 bases and J 5 bases, with 17 bases left between them. The germline V gene encodes CDR1 DFQATT and CDR2 SNEGSKA (reference sequence). This CDR3 is 15 amino acids long. The CDR3, as DNA: TGCAGTGCTAGAGAGCCCGGGACCAATAGTCACGAGCAGTACTTC. Encoded protein: CSAREPGTNSHEQYF.

This clonotype turned up a few times. The chain has TRBV7-9 and TRBJ2-7; D tentatively reads TRBD1 or TRBD2 (6 bases each). Germline lookup yields CDR1 SEHNR and CDR2 FQNEAQ (reference sequence). Trimming removed 0 bases at V and 3 bases at J, with 15 bases between. The CDR3 totals 16 residues. The CDR3 loop is CASSLALGGQYYEQYF. The CDR3 bases are TGTGCCAGCAGCTTAGCTCTGGGGGGACAATACTACGAGCAGTACTTC.

The V and J genes are TRBV6-5 and TRBJ2-2; 11 bases are shared with TRBD1. V lost 2 bases to trimming and J lost 7 bases; unmatched junction nucleotides: 6. CDR3 length: 16 residues. The V gene's germline CDR1 is MNHEY and CDR2 SVGAGI. CDR3 sequence (DNA): TGTGCCAGCAGTTACCTAGGACAGGGGGCCGGCGGGGAGCTGTTTTTT. Translated: CASSYLGQGAGGELFF.

This clonotype has at least ten counts. The chain recombines TRBV28 with TRBJ1-1; 8 bases map to TRBD1. The CDR3 totals 12 residues. V was clipped by 4 bases and J by 8 bases; unmatched bases: 3. CDR1 MDHEN and CDR2 SYDVKM come from the germline V gene. The CDR3 DNA reads TGTGCCAGCAGTTCACGGGACAGGGAAGCTTTCTTT. Its translation is CASSSRDREAFF.

This clonotype was detected many times. An end of the junction differs from the germline gene, which may be a read error. The J gene is TRBJ2-7, the V gene TRBV12-3 or TRBV12-4; perhaps TRBD1 as D (6 bases). This CDR3 region has 11 residues. The CDR3 sequence is CASSLGQDLEF. CDR3 coding DNA: TGTGCCAGCAGTTTAGGACAGGACCTTGAATTC.

This clonotype was seen ten or more times. The V gene is TRBV10-1, the J gene TRBJ1-1; a weak D match, TRBD1 (6 bases). In germline, CDR1 is WNHNN, CDR2 SYGVQD (reference sequence). V shed 3 bases and J shed 3 bases, with 11 bases lying between them. This CDR3 region has 14 residues. The CDR3 reads CASSDRGKDTEAFF. The CDR3 nucleotides read TGCGCCAGCAGTGACAGGGGAAAGGACACTGAAGCTTTCTTT.

This clonotype was seen ten or more times. The V gene is TRBV6-2 or TRBV6-3, the J gene TRBJ2-4, with no clear D. CDR3 length: 17 amino acids. The germline V gene has CDR1 MNHEY and CDR2 SVGEGT. The ends were cut back, 2 bases at V and 3 bases at J, with 17 bases in the middle. The CDR3: CASSYSLYARLKNIQYF. The DNA for the CDR3 is TGTGCCAGCAGTTACAGCCTCTACGCCCGGCTCAAAAACATTCAGTACTTC.

This clonotype was found many times. The CDR3 DNA reads TGTGCCTGGAGCCCCCCCGGTGAGACCCAGTACTTC. Protein product: CAWSPPGETQYF. V usage is TRBV30 and J usage is TRBJ2-5; D is ambiguous. CDR1 is GTSNPN and CDR2 is SVGIG in the germline V gene (reference sequence). The CDR3 runs 12 residues. Trimming shortened V by 3 bases and J by 5 bases, and 10 bases separated the two germline ends.

This clonotype was seen a handful of times. This chain connects TRBV12-3 or TRBV12-4 to TRBJ1-2; D not resolved. There are 13 residues in the CDR3. V lost 6 bases and J 8 bases, leaving 16 bases between the germline ends. The CDR3 spells CASRRNMAGGYTF. As DNA, the CDR3 is TGTGCCAGCAGGAGAAACATGGCAGGCGGCTACACCTTC.

This clonotype was detected many times. J is TRBJ1-3 and V is TRBV28; the match to TRBD1 covers 9 bases. The CDR3 is made up of 15 amino acids. The ends lost 5 bases at V and 5 bases at J; junction bases unmatched: 7. Germline-derived CDR1 and CDR2 are MDHEN and SYDVKM. CDR3 loop: CASSTGGSDRNTIYF. DNA for the CDR3: TGTGCCAGCAGTACAGGGGGCTCGGATAGAAACACCATATATTTT.

The CDR3 bases are TGTGCCAGTAGTATTCATGGAGAGACCCAGTACTTC. The encoded protein is CASSIHGETQYF. The rearrangement joins TRBV19 to TRBJ2-5; D is unclear. CDR1 and CDR2 (germline): LNHDA, SQIVND (reference sequence). Trimming pared 3 bases from V and 4 bases from J, leaving 6 bases between. The CDR3 totals 12 residues.